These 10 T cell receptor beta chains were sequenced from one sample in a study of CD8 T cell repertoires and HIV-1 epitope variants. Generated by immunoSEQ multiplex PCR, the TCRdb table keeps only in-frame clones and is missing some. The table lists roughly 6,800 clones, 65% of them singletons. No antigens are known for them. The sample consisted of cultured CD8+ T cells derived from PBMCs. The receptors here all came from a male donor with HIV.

CDR3 nucleotide sequence: TGTGCCAGCAGTGAAGGCAGAACTCAGCCCCAGCATTTT. It codes for CASSEGRTQPQHF. The chain couples TRBV2 to TRBJ1-5; no clear D gene. Germline V gene lookup returns CDR1 SNHLY and CDR2 FYNNEI. V was shortened by 1 base and J by 6 bases, with 7 bases between the two germline ends. The CDR3 runs 13 residues.

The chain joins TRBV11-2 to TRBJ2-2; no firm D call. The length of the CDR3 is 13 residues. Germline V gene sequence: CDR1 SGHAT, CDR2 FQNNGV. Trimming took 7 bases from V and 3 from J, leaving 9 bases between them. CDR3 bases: TGTGCCAGCACCCTACATGACACCGGGGAGCTGTTTTTT. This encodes CASTLHDTGELFF.

CDR3 amino acids: CASSLGTNYEQYF. The CDR3 region has the DNA TGTGCCAGCAGCTTAGGGACTAACTACGAGCAGTACTTC. The chain is built from TRBV7-9 and TRBJ2-7; D possibly corresponds to TRBD2 (6 bases). Germline V gives CDR1 SEHNR, CDR2 FQNEAQ (reference sequence). V was clipped by 1 base and J by 3 bases, with 7 bases between them. CDR3 length equals 13 residues.

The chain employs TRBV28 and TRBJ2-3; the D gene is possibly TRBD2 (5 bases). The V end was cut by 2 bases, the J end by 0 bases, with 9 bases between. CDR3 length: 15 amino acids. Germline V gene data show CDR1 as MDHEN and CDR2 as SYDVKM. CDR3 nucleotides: TGTGCCAGCAGTTTAGGAGCGGTAAGCACAGATACGCAGTATTTT. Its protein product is CASSLGAVSTDTQYF.

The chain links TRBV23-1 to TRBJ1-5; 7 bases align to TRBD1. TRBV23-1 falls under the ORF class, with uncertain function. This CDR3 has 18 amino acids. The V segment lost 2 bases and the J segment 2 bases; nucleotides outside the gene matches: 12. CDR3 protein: CASSQDGKGTACNQPQHF. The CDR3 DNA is TGCGCCAGCAGTCAAGATGGTAAAGGGACAGCGTGCAATCAGCCCCAGCATTTT.

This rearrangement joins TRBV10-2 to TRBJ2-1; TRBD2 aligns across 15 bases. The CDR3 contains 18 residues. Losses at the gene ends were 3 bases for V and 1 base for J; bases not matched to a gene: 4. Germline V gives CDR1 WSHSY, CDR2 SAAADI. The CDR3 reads CASSDQGLAGGSYNEQFF. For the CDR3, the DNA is TGCGCCAGCAGTGATCAGGGACTAGCGGGAGGATCCTACAATGAGCAGTTCTTC.

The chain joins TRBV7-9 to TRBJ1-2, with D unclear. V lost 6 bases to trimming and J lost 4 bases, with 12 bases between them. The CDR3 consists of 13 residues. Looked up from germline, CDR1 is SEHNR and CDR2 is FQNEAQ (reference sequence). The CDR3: CASSLNGGYGYTF. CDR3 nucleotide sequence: TGTGCCAGCAGTTTGAACGGAGGCTATGGCTACACCTTC.

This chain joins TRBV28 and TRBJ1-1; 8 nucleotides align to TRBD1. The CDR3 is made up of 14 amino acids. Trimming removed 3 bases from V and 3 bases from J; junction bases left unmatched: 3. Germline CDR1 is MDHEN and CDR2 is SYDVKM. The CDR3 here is CASSLQGADTEAFF. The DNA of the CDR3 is TGTGCCAGCAGTTTGCAGGGGGCGGACACTGAAGCTTTCTTT.

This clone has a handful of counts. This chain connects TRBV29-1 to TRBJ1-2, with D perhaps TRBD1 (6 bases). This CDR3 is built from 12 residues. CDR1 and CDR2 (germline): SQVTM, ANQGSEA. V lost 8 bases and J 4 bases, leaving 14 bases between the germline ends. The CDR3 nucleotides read TGCAGCACGACTCAGGGGAGCTATGGCTACACCTTC. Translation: CSTTQGSYGYTF.

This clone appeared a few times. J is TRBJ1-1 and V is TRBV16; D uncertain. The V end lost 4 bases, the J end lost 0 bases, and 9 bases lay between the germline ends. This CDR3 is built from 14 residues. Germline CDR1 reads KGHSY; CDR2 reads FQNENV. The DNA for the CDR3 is TGTGCCAGCAGCCTAAATACTTTGAACACTGAAGCTTTCTTT. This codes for CASSLNTLNTEAFF.